The 5 T cell receptor beta chains given below trace back to one sample, sequenced in a study of T cell responses to AZD1222 COVID-19 vaccine. TCRdb's table, derived via immunoSEQ multiplex PCR, lists solely in-frame clones and lacks some. The data show about 100,000 clones, 80% to 95% seen once. The sample here was peripheral blood, taken 28 days after the second AZD1222 dose. These TCRs come from an adult who received the AZD1222 COVID-19 vaccine.

This clone was seen just once. CDR3 nucleotide sequence: TGTGCCAGCACCCAAGAAAAGTGGGGAGAGACCCAGTACTTC. Protein product: CASTQEKWGETQYF. This sequence joins TRBV11-2 and TRBJ2-5; D is ambiguous. The germline gives CDR1 SGHAT, CDR2 FQNNGV. The CDR3 is 14 residues long. Trimming cost V 7 bases and J 4 bases, with 16 bases left between them.

Here the CDR3 DNA reads TGTGCCAGCAGCTTGGGTCAGCAGAATTCACCCCTCCACTTT. Translating it yields CASSLGQQNSPLHF. The V call is TRBV5-4, the J call TRBJ1-6; D gene ambiguous. V shed 0 bases and J shed 7 bases, with 8 bases lying between them. The CDR3 is made up of 14 amino acids. Germline V lookup: CDR1 SGHNT, CDR2 YYREEE (reference sequence).

The V call is TRBV24-1, the J call TRBJ2-1; TRBD1 matches at 11 bases. V was clipped by 1 base and J by 16 bases; unmatched bases: 8. CDR1 and CDR2 (germline): KGHDR, SFDVKD. The length of the CDR3 is 14 residues. The CDR3 loop reads CATSDLLGTGGQFF. In DNA form, the CDR3 reads TGTGCCACCAGTGATTTACTCGGGACAGGGGGGCAATTCTTC.

V usage is TRBV28 and J usage is TRBJ1-2; D is undetermined. Germline V gene data show CDR1 as MDHEN and CDR2 as SYDVKM. The CDR3 consists of 12 residues. Trimming removed 4 bases at V and 3 bases at J, with 6 bases between. This CDR3 reads CASSSSDYGYTF. In DNA, the CDR3 is TGTGCCAGCAGTTCGTCGGACTATGGCTACACCTTC.

The chain links TRBV7-9 to TRBJ2-5; 8 bases are a match to TRBD2. This CDR3 spans 14 amino acids. In germline, CDR1 is SEHNR, CDR2 FQNEAQ (reference sequence). After removal of 4 bases from V and 5 bases from J, the junction contained 6 bases not matched to a gene. CDR3 sequence: CASSSRTSFETQYF. For the CDR3, the DNA is TGTGCCAGCAGCTCAAGGACTAGCTTCGAGACCCAGTACTTC. The complete variable domain, with remaining parts taken from reference TRBV7-9 and TRBJ2-5, reads DTGVSQNPRHKITKRGQNVTFRCDPISEHNRLYWYRQTLGQGPEFLTYFQNEAQLEKSRLLSDRFSAERPKGSFSTLEIQRTEQGDSAMYLCASSSRTSFETQYFGPGTRLLVL.